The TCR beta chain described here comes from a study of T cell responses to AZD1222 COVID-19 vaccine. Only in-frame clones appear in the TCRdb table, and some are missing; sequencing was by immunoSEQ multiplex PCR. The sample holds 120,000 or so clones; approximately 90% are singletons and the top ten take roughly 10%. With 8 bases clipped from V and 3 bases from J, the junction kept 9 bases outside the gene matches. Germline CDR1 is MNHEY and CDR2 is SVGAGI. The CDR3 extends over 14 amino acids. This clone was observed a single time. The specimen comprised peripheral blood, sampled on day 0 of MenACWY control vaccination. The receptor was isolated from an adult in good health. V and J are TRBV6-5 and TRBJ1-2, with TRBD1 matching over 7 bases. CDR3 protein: CASGLLTGDYGYTF. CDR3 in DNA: TGTGCCAGCGGGCTCCTCACAGGGGACTATGGCTACACCTTC.